These 27 T cell receptor beta chains came from one sample sequenced in a study of sequential checkpoint blockade in melanoma. Sequencing was performed with immunoSEQ multiplex PCR; in TCRdb, only in-frame clones are kept and a portion is missing. The table shows tens of thousands of clones, with under 90% occurring only once. As to treatment: randomized to nivolumab then ipilimumab (arm A) or the reverse (arm B). The sequencing here drew on CD8+ T cells sorted from blood (inferred from file names), taken from a patient given nivolumab and ipilimumab in sequence. The receptors originated from a human donor with melanoma.

This clone occurred once. V is TRBV5-1 and J is TRBJ2-6, with D possibly matching TRBD1 (6 bases). Germline V gene sequence: CDR1 SGHRS, CDR2 YFSETQ. V lost 0 bases and J 0 bases, leaving 13 bases between the germline ends. There are 18 residues in the CDR3. In DNA form, the CDR3 reads TGCGCCAGCAGCTTGGCTCCTCGACAGGTCTCTGGGGCCAACGTCCTGACTTTC. This sequence encodes CASSLAPRQVSGANVLTF.

This chain joins TRBV4-1 and TRBJ1-3; D is unresolved. V was pared by 1 base and J by 0 bases, with 7 bases between. The germline V gene has CDR1 MGHRA and CDR2 YSYEKL. The CDR3 extends over 15 amino acids. DNA of the CDR3: TGCGCCAGCAGCCAAGGGGCGTTCTCTGGAAACACCATATATTTT. This sequence encodes CASSQGAFSGNTIYF.

This chain joins TRBV27 and TRBJ2-5, with D tentatively TRBD1 (5 bases). There are 14 residues in the CDR3. The germline gives CDR1 MNHEY, CDR2 SMNVEV (reference sequence). Trimming left V 2 bases short and J 1 base short, with 8 bases between. The CDR3 sequence: CASSLIGAQETQYF. The CDR3 DNA sequence: TGTGCCAGCAGTTTAATAGGGGCCCAAGAGACCCAGTACTTC.

This CDR3 reads CSAATETEAFF. For the CDR3, the DNA is TGCAGTGCAGCTACAGAGACTGAAGCTTTCTTT. This chain connects TRBV20-1 to TRBJ1-1, with D hard to call. CDR3 length: 11 amino acids. Trimming removed 6 bases from V and 5 bases from J, with 10 bases in between. Germline V lookup: CDR1 DFQATT, CDR2 SNEGSKA (reference sequence).

J is TRBJ1-1 and V is TRBV5-1, with D perhaps TRBD1 (5 bases). Per the germline V gene, CDR1 is SGHRS and CDR2 is YFSETQ. Trimming stripped 0 bases from V and 0 bases from J, with 12 bases between. The CDR3 consists of 16 residues. The DNA of the CDR3 is TGCGCCAGCAGCTTGGCCGGGGGGGGACTGAACACTGAAGCTTTCTTT. Amino acids: CASSLAGGGLNTEAFF.

The CDR3 DNA is TGTGCCAGCCTTCCTAGCGGGAGCTACAATGAGCAGTTCTTC. Amino acid sequence: CASLPSGSYNEQFF. The chain uses TRBV6-1 and TRBJ2-1, with 10 nucleotides matching TRBD2. Germline CDR1 reads MNHNS; CDR2 reads SASEGT. CDR3 length: 14 amino acids. V lost 8 bases and J lost 3; bases outside the gene matches: 4.

J is TRBJ2-1 and V is TRBV9, with TRBD1 matching 7 bases. CDR1 and CDR2 from the germline V gene are SGDLS and YYNGEE. This CDR3 is 14 amino acids long. V trimming: 0 bases; J trimming: 4 bases; junction bases outside the gene matches: 1. Here the CDR3 DNA reads TGTGCCAGCAGCGTAGAGGGGGCGTACAATGAGCAGTTCTTC. Amino acid sequence: CASSVEGAYNEQFF.

The DNA of the CDR3 is TGTGCCACCAGCAGAGATACGAGAATGGGACACTGGGAGACCCAGTACTTC. Amino acid sequence: CATSRDTRMGHWETQYF. The J gene is TRBJ2-5, the V gene TRBV15; a weak D match, TRBD1 (6 bases). Trimming cost V 0 bases and J 5 bases, with 19 bases left between them. The CDR3 is 17 amino acids. In germline, CDR1 is LNHNV, CDR2 YYDKDF (reference sequence).

The chain links TRBV5-4 to TRBJ2-1, with TRBD1 matching over 7 bases. J lost 2 bases, V lost 2 bases, and 1 base had no gene match. Per germline, CDR1 SGHNT and CDR2 YYREEE (reference sequence). CDR3 length: 14 amino acids. The CDR3 DNA follows: TGTGCCAGCAGCTTAGGGACAGCCTACAATGAGCAGTTCTTC. Protein: CASSLGTAYNEQFF.

This chain joins TRBV4-1 and TRBJ2-1, with a weak D call TRBD1 (6 bases). The germline V gene encodes CDR1 MGHRA and CDR2 YSYEKL. The V gene lost 3 bases and the J gene lost 8 bases, with 17 bases spanning the gap. The CDR3 totals 15 residues. The CDR3 sequence: CASSQRDNTNDEQFF. The CDR3 DNA reads as TGCGCCAGCAGCCAGAGGGACAACACGAACGATGAGCAGTTCTTC.

The chain employs TRBV27 and TRBJ2-7, with 9 bases aligning to TRBD1. This CDR3 spans 16 amino acids. V lost 6 bases, J lost 0 bases, and 9 bases stayed unmatched. CDR1 MNHEY and CDR2 SMNVEV come from the germline V gene (reference sequence). The CDR3 DNA is TGTGCCAGCAGCCGGGGGCCGGGACAGGGCTCCTACGAGCAGTACTTC. Translated, it gives CASSRGPGQGSYEQYF.

In the case of this clone: Additional DNA sequences in this sample encode the identical CDR3. The V gene is TRBV2, the J gene TRBJ2-7; D possibly corresponds to TRBD1 (5 bases). CDR1 is SNHLY and CDR2 is FYNNEI in the germline V gene. The CDR3 runs 14 residues. Between the trimmed V and J ends, which lost 2 bases and 0 bases, there was a span of 8 bases. In DNA, the CDR3 is TGTGCCAGCAGTGAATTGACAGACTCCTACGAGCAGTACTTC. Translating gives CASSELTDSYEQYF.

The V call is TRBV5-8, the J call TRBJ1-1; 7 positions match TRBD1. Unmatched junction bases numbered 6, after V lost 4 bases and J lost 0 bases. CDR3 length equals 15 residues. Germline V gene data show CDR1 as SGHTS and CDR2 as YDEGEE. This chain's CDR3 is CASSRTGTVNTEAFF. The CDR3 DNA sequence: TGTGCCAGCAGCCGCACCGGGACAGTGAACACTGAAGCTTTCTTT. Using reference TRBV5-8 and TRBJ1-1 for the parts outside the CDR3, the full variable domain is EAGVTQSPTHLIKTRGQQATLRCSPISGHTSVYWYQQALGLGLQFLLWYDEGEERNRGNFPPRFSGRQFPNYSSELNVNALELEDSALYLCASSRTGTVNTEAFFGQGTRLTVV.

The chain couples TRBV6-6 to TRBJ2-3; D is possibly TRBD2 (5 bases). The V gene's germline CDR1 is MNHNY and CDR2 SVGAGI (reference sequence). With 0 bases removed from V and 2 bases from J, the gap between germline ends came to 12 bases. The CDR3 runs 16 residues. The CDR3 protein is CASSYSGRGFTDTQYF. The CDR3 DNA follows: TGTGCCAGCAGTTACTCCGGACGGGGTTTCACAGATACGCAGTATTTT.

A few counts support this clone. V gene TRBV7-9 combines with J gene TRBJ1-2; D remains ambiguous. Trimming pared 2 bases from V and 3 bases from J, leaving 10 bases between. This CDR3 is built from 14 residues. Germline values: CDR1 SEHNR, CDR2 FQNEAQ (reference sequence). The chain's CDR3 is CASSLSYGDYGYTF. The CDR3 region has the DNA TGTGCCAGCAGCTTATCTTACGGAGACTATGGCTACACCTTC.

The chain has TRBV27 and TRBJ2-7; D gene unclear. This CDR3 region has 13 residues. Germline V gene data show CDR1 as MNHEY and CDR2 as SMNVEV (reference sequence). The V end was cut by 2 bases, the J end by 5 bases, with 10 bases between. CDR3 amino acids: CASSLINSNEQYF. The CDR3 DNA reads TGTGCCAGCAGTTTAATTAACAGTAACGAGCAGTACTTC.

The rearrangement links TRBV7-9 to TRBJ2-7, with D possibly matching TRBD1 (6 bases). Germline CDR1 is SEHNR and CDR2 is FQNEAQ (reference sequence). The CDR3 is made up of 15 amino acids. V lost 5 bases, J lost 6 bases, and 20 bases lay in between. CDR3 coding DNA: TGTGCCAGCAGCGGATACCGGGACCAGGGGTCCGAGCAGTACTTC. This encodes CASSGYRDQGSEQYF.

V gene TRBV4-1 combines with J gene TRBJ2-5; D not certain. The CDR3 length is 13 residues. The germline V gene has CDR1 MGHRA and CDR2 YSYEKL. Trimming removed 5 bases at V and 5 bases at J, with 12 bases between. The CDR3 nucleotides read TGCGCCAGCAGCAGCCGGGTGAGGGAGACCCAGTACTTC. Amino acids: CASSSRVRETQYF.

V and J are TRBV6-6 and TRBJ1-5, with a weak D call TRBD1 (5 bases). V lost 6 bases and J lost 6, with 15 bases in between. The CDR3 is made up of 14 amino acids. The germline V gene has CDR1 MNHNY and CDR2 SVGAGI (reference sequence). The CDR3 DNA follows: TGTGCCAGCAGCCAAGGGGCAGGGCCTCAGCCCCAGCATTTT. This gives the protein CASSQGAGPQPQHF.

In its sample, this clone is large. CDR3 nucleotides: TGTGCCAGTCCGTCCCTAAGCGGACAGGGGAACGAAAAACTGTTTTTT. Residues: CASPSLSGQGNEKLFF. The J gene is TRBJ1-4, the V gene TRBV7-9; TRBD1 agrees at 9 bases. This CDR3 has 16 amino acids. Germline CDR1 SEHNR, CDR2 FQNEAQ (reference sequence). V was pared by 9 bases and J by 8 bases, with 16 bases of the junction left unmatched.

This clone was seen once. The junction and the germline gene differ at one end; a read error may be behind it. The chain employs TRBV28 and TRBJ2-7; D is unclear. Germline CDR1 and CDR2: MDHEN and SYDVKM. The CDR3 sequence is 15 residues long. The CDR3 nucleotides are TGTGCCAGCAGCCCCGTGGAGCAGTATAACTACGAGCAGTGCTTC. It translates to CASSPVEQYNYEQCF.

The chain carries TRBV5-1 and TRBJ2-1; tentatively, D is TRBD2 (6 bases). CDR1 is SGHRS, CDR2 YFSETQ, per germline. The V end was cut by 1 base, the J end by 2 bases, with 10 bases between. The CDR3 loop spans 15 amino acids. The CDR3 sequence is CASSLMVAAYNEQFF. CDR3 bases: TGCGCCAGCAGCTTGATGGTAGCGGCCTACAATGAGCAGTTCTTC.

J is TRBJ2-1 and V is TRBV2, with 9 bases matching TRBD2. The CDR3 covers 15 residues. Unmatched junction bases numbered 10, after V lost 5 bases and J lost 8 bases. Germline lookup yields CDR1 SNHLY and CDR2 FYNNEI. CDR3 region: CASSTGGSGRHEQFF. The DNA of the CDR3 is TGTGCCAGCAGTACGGGGGGTAGCGGGAGACATGAGCAGTTCTTC.

V is TRBV2 and J is TRBJ2-1; tentatively, D is TRBD1 (5 bases). The CDR3 has 12 amino acids. From germline, CDR1 is SNHLY and CDR2 FYNNEI. The V gene lost 10 bases and the J gene lost 6 bases, with 13 bases spanning the gap. CDR3 bases: TGTGCCATATGGGGCCTGGCCAATGAGCAGTTCTTC. It specifies CAIWGLANEQFF.

This clone appeared a single time. The rearrangement links TRBV10-2 to TRBJ2-5, with TRBD2 matching 7 bases. Germline CDR1 WSHSY, CDR2 SAAADI. The CDR3 spans 14 residues. V lost 5 bases, J lost 5 bases, and 8 bases stayed unmatched. The CDR3 protein is CASSLSGVGETQYF. CDR3 bases: TGCGCCAGCAGTTTGAGCGGGGTCGGGGAGACCCAGTACTTC.

The chain recombines TRBV19 with TRBJ2-2; tentative D call: TRBD1 (5 bases). V was clipped by 5 bases and J by 4 bases, with 17 bases between them. CDR1 LNHDA and CDR2 SQIVND come from the germline V gene (reference sequence). The CDR3 consists of 16 residues. Here the CDR3 DNA reads TGTGCCAGTAGTGTCAGGACACAGCTTACCACCGGGGAGCTGTTTTTT. Its protein is CASSVRTQLTTGELFF.

The rearrangement links TRBV27 to TRBJ2-7, with 11 bases that match TRBD2. V shed 4 bases, J shed 7 bases, and the junction held 15 bases outside the gene matches. This CDR3 comprises 17 residues. Per the germline V gene, CDR1 is MNHEY and CDR2 is SMNVEV (reference sequence). The CDR3 sequence is CASSYTGLAGGIWEQYF. CDR3 nucleotide sequence: TGTGCCAGCAGTTATACTGGTCTAGCGGGGGGTATATGGGAGCAGTACTTC.